The present entry profiles one TCR beta chain with its context. The antigen is undetermined. Purified naive CD4+ T cells were depleted of CD25+ Tregs. Study results and limitations: Tumor Tregs overlapped most with tumor, then blood, naive CD4+ cells. The TCR gene usage of tumor memory CD4+ T cells clustered together with blood and lymph node memory CD4+ cells and with lymph node naive CD4+ cells.

Constant-region reverse primers amplified full-length variable regions, followed by semi-nested Nested Universal Primer A PCR. TCRdb re-called the 5' RACE reads with MiXCR, one entry per CDR3 protein. The profile shows 45,000 to 55,000 distinct CDR3 sequences, almost 25% of them singletons. What was sequenced was tumor-infiltrating naive CD4+ T cells sorted from the breast tumor. Stated subset: naive CD4+ T cells, CD4+CD45RA+CD25-. The TCR was taken from a female donor with breast cancer.

The chain's CDR3 is CASSRDRTDTQYF. CDR3 DNA: TGTGCCAGCAGTCGGGACCGCACAGATACGCAGTATTTT. The rearrangement links TRBV6-4 to TRBJ2-3, with D perhaps assigned TRBD1 or TRBD2 (5 bases each). V was clipped by 5 bases and J by 1 base, with 7 bases between them. There are 13 residues in the CDR3. CDR1 and CDR2 from the germline V gene are MRHNA and SNTAGT.